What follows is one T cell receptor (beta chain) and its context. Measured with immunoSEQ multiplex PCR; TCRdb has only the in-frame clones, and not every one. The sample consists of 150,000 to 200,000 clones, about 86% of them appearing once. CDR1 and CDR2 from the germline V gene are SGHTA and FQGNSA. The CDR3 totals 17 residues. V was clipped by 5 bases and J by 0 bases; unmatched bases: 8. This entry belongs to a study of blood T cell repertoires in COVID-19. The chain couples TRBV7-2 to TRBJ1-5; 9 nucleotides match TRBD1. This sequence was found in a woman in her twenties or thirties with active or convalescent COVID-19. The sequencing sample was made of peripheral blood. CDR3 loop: CASSNRDRAYSNQPQHF. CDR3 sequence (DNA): TGTGCCAGCAGCAACCGGGACAGGGCTTATAGCAATCAGCCCCAGCATTTT.